Included here is one TCR beta chain sequence, with context. Its antigen remains unidentified. The data were obtained in a study of OX40 agonist ivuxolimab in advanced cancers. Assay used: immunoSEQ multiplex PCR; TCRdb lists only in-frame clones, some missing. The table shows about 76,000 clones, with approximately 85% occurring only once. The V and J ends lost 2 bases and 7 bases respectively, with 19 bases between them. Germline V gene lookup returns CDR1 SGHTS and CDR2 YDEGEE. This CDR3 is 16 amino acids long. Study findings and constraints: Expanded clones were, on average, more numerous among CD8+ T cells than CD4+.

The sample was CD4+ or CD8+ T cells sorted from blood, taken in a trial of the OX40 agonist ivuxolimab. The chain joins TRBV5-8 to TRBJ1-5; D is possibly TRBD1 (5 bases). This receptor was taken from an adult with an advanced solid tumor such as melanoma, head and neck, liver or kidney cancer. The CDR3 sequence is CASSFYFGAVGQPQHF. CDR3 coding DNA: TGTGCCAGCAGCTTTTATTTTGGGGCTGTGGGACAGCCCCAGCATTTT.